Reported below is one T cell receptor (beta chain). The source of the sample is a study of blood T cell repertoires in COVID-19. On the study more broadly: The origin of the acute and convalescent COVID-19 samples was the United States, Italy and Spain.

In the authors' workflow: Estimation of nucleated cell counts relied on the amplification of reference gene primers. Produced via immunoSEQ multiplex PCR; TCRdb's table is partial and in-frame only. From that table come the V and J calls and clone size; the DNA was used to work out D and trimming. The repertoire includes 84,000 or so clones, roughly 78% of them detected once, and more than 1% sits in the top ten. This receptor was taken from a woman of 80 years or more with acute or convalescent COVID-19. The sequencing input was peripheral blood.

The CDR3 region is CASSDGQGYAYGYTF. CDR3 sequence (DNA): TGTGCCAGCAGCGACGGACAGGGGTACGCCTATGGCTACACCTTC. J is TRBJ1-2 and V is TRBV9, with 9 bases fitting TRBD1. This CDR3 has 15 amino acids. CDR1 is SGDLS, CDR2 YYNGEE, per germline. Trimming at V came to 3 bases and at J to 4 bases, leaving 7 bases not matched to a gene.